This TCR beta chain is from a study of metastatic and nonmetastatic thyroid tumors. All patients reached thyroid surgery having received no treatment beforehand. With 5 bases removed from V and 1 base from J, the gap between germline ends came to 12 bases. This CDR3 has 14 residues. The V gene's germline CDR1 is SGHAT and CDR2 FQNNGV. General study findings and limits: In both blood and tumor samples, TCR beta diversity was reported significantly higher for malignant than benign nodules.

Remarks on this clone: Its antigen is not known.

Original processing methods: A classifier of distant metastasis in papillary thyroid cancer was built from CDR3 differences (across clinicopathological groups). With MiXCR, TCRdb called clones anew from the PCR reads. TCRdb's processing, not the authors', yielded these V and J calls. The sample has roughly 19,000 clones; 22% are singletons. The V and J genes are TRBV11-2 and TRBJ2-7; D is undetermined. Material for sequencing was tumor tissue. The sequence was collected from a male donor with papillary thyroid cancer or a benign thyroid nodule (not recorded which). Some clones in this sample may be carry-over from other donors' samples. The CDR3 DNA reads as TGTGCCAGCAGCCCACCCTACAGATCCTACGAGCAGTACTTC. It is translated as CASSPPYRSYEQYF.